The 27 T cell receptor beta chains in this list originate from one sample, sequenced in a study of T cell responses to AZD1222 COVID-19 vaccine. Profiled with immunoSEQ multiplex PCR; TCRdb holds only in-frame clones, not every one. The sample lists about 86,000 clones; approximately 80% were seen once. The sequences come from peripheral blood, collected on day 0 of AZD1222 vaccination. The receptors here all came from an adult in good health.

The chain links TRBV11-1 to TRBJ2-3, with TRBD2 matching over 11 bases. CDR3 length: 16 amino acids. Per the germline V gene, CDR1 is SGHAT and CDR2 is FQDESV (reference sequence). V was clipped by 2 bases and J by 6 bases; unmatched bases: 7. Here the CDR3 DNA reads TGTGCCAGCAGCTTATCCCTTTTAGCGGGAGGGGATACGCAGTATTTT. This encodes CASSLSLLAGGDTQYF.

The CDR3 loop reads CASSPDQNTEAFF. The CDR3 DNA reads as TGTGCCAGCTCACCGGATCAGAACACTGAAGCTTTCTTT. The chain is built from TRBV18 and TRBJ1-1; D gene ambiguous. Trimming shortened V by 3 bases and J by 1 base, and 6 bases separated the two germline ends. Germline-derived CDR1 and CDR2 are KGHSH and LQKENI. This CDR3 has 13 amino acids. Supplemented by reference TRBV18 and TRBJ1-1, the full variable domain reads NAGVMQNPRHLVRRRGQEARLRCSPMKGHSHVYWYRQLPEEGLKFMVYLQKENIIDESGMPKERFSAEFPKEGPSILRIQQVVRGDSAAYFCASSPDQNTEAFFGQGTRLTVV.

The chain recombines TRBV7-2 with TRBJ2-2; D remains unclear. Germline CDR1 and CDR2: SGHTA and FQGNSA. Trimming left V 2 bases short and J 9 bases short, with 4 bases between. The CDR3 length is 11 residues. CDR3 sequence: CASSLSRELFF. For the CDR3, the DNA is TGTGCCAGCAGCTTAAGTAGGGAGCTGTTTTTT. The entire variable domain, with the rest obtained from reference TRBV7-2 and TRBJ2-2, is as follows: GAGVSQSPSNKVTEKGKDVELRCDPISGHTALYWYRQSLGQGLEFLIYFQGNSAPDKSGLPSDRFSAERTGGSVSTLTIQRTQQEDSAVYLCASSLSRELFFGEGSRLTVL.

The V and J genes are TRBV29-1 and TRBJ1-2; D unresolved. V was cut by 4 bases and J by 4 bases, with 10 bases left in between. CDR3 length: 12 amino acids. Per germline, CDR1 SQVTM and CDR2 ANQGSEA. CDR3 amino acids: CSVVLSIYGYTF. As DNA, the CDR3 is TGCAGCGTTGTGTTATCGATCTATGGCTACACCTTC.

The V and J genes are TRBV30 and TRBJ2-1; D ambiguous. The CDR3 consists of 13 residues. Trimming stripped 5 bases from V and 9 bases from J, with 17 bases between. Germline loops: CDR1 GTSNPN, CDR2 SVGIG (reference sequence). The CDR3 DNA sequence: TGTGCCTGGGAGACCGCTCTAGGCTTTGAGCAGTTCTTC. It specifies CAWETALGFEQFF.

This clone was seen once. The chain employs TRBV18 and TRBJ2-3; the D is unclear. Deletions cut 2 bases from V and 6 bases from J, with 15 bases between. CDR1 is KGHSH and CDR2 is LQKENI in the germline V gene. This CDR3 region has 15 residues. This CDR3 reads CASSPGSLVWDTQYF. The CDR3 nucleotides read TGTGCCAGCTCACCAGGCAGCTTAGTGTGGGATACGCAGTATTTT.

The chain links TRBV18 to TRBJ1-1, with 8 nucleotides matching TRBD1. Germline values: CDR1 KGHSH, CDR2 LQKENI. The junction had 6 bases not matched to a gene; V was cut back by 3 bases and J by 0 bases. This CDR3 has 16 amino acids. CDR3 protein: CASSPSDRVLNTEAFF. In DNA form, the CDR3 reads TGTGCCAGCTCACCCTCGGACAGGGTTTTGAACACTGAAGCTTTCTTT.

The chain recombines TRBV2 with TRBJ1-1; D ambiguous. V dropped 4 bases and J dropped 6 bases, with 18 bases sitting between them. Germline-derived CDR1 and CDR2 are SNHLY and FYNNEI. The CDR3 has 15 residues. CDR3 coding DNA: TGTGCCAGCAGTGCCGAGACCATACCGGAGGCTGAAGCTTTCTTT. This encodes CASSAETIPEAEAFF.

This chain joins TRBV24-1 and TRBJ2-1, with 7 bases fitting TRBD2. CDR3 size: 18 residues. Trimming cost V 2 bases and J 0 bases; bases outside gene matches: 9. The germline V gene encodes CDR1 KGHDR and CDR2 SFDVKD. CDR3 region: CATSDSPLGGSSYNEQFF. For the CDR3, the DNA is TGTGCCACCAGTGATTCGCCACTGGGGGGGAGCTCCTACAATGAGCAGTTCTTC.

CDR3 sequence: CASSYVEVGTQYF. CDR3 coding DNA: TGTGCCAGCAGTTACGTGGAGGTCGGTACGCAGTATTTT. This chain uses TRBV6-5 with TRBJ2-3, with a possible D match to TRBD2 (5 bases). The CDR3 covers 13 residues. The germline V gene encodes CDR1 MNHEY and CDR2 SVGAGI. Trimming cost V 2 bases and J 8 bases, with 11 bases left between them.

This chain connects TRBV7-2 to TRBJ2-7; D possibly corresponds to TRBD2 (6 bases). V lost 5 bases and J lost 2, with 13 bases in between. Germline CDR1 and CDR2: SGHTA and FQGNSA. The CDR3 is 14 amino acids. The CDR3 DNA reads as TGTGCCAGCAGCAAGGGGCTAGCGCCCTACGAGCAGTACTTC. It yields the protein CASSKGLAPYEQYF.

This clone was observed once. The CDR3 sequence: CASRDSGWGNEQYF. DNA of the CDR3: TGTGCCAGCAGGGATAGCGGGTGGGGCAACGAGCAGTACTTC. The V and J genes are TRBV6-5 and TRBJ2-7, with 7 bases lining up with TRBD2. Germline V gives CDR1 MNHEY, CDR2 SVGAGI. This CDR3 contains 14 residues. Unmatched junction bases numbered 10, after V lost 6 bases and J lost 5 bases.

This chain joins TRBV19 and TRBJ2-5; D remains ambiguous. The CDR3 is 14 amino acids. Germline CDR1 reads LNHDA; CDR2 reads SQIVND (reference sequence). The ends were cut back, 4 bases at V and 0 bases at J, with 9 bases in the middle. The CDR3 region has the DNA TGTGCCAGTAGTACGTGGACGGACCAAGAGACCCAGTACTTC. Protein sequence: CASSTWTDQETQYF.

This chain links TRBV29-1 with TRBJ2-7; D gene uncertain. Germline CDR1 is SQVTM and CDR2 is ANQGSEA. Between the trimmed V and J ends, which lost 4 bases and 0 bases, there was a span of 7 bases. The CDR3 is 12 amino acids. This chain's CDR3 is CSVVASSYEQYF. CDR3 coding DNA: TGCAGCGTTGTCGCTAGCTCCTACGAGCAGTACTTC.

The genes are TRBV30 and TRBJ2-3, with D hard to call. CDR3 size: 14 residues. From germline, CDR1 is GTSNPN and CDR2 SVGIG (reference sequence). V dropped 3 bases and J dropped 4 bases, with 14 bases sitting between them. CDR3 protein: CAWSPARWADTQYF. DNA of the CDR3: TGTGCCTGGAGCCCGGCGAGGTGGGCAGATACGCAGTATTTT.

This CDR3 is CATSRGTGGTDTQYF. CDR3 nucleotide sequence: TGTGCCACCAGCAGAGGGACAGGGGGCACAGATACGCAGTATTTT. The chain recombines TRBV15 with TRBJ2-3; TRBD1 matches 9 bases. V was pared by 1 base and J by 1 base, with 0 bases of the junction left unmatched. Germline loops: CDR1 LNHNV, CDR2 YYDKDF (reference sequence). The CDR3 is 15 residues long.

This clone was observed a handful of times. V gene TRBV9 combines with J gene TRBJ2-3; no clear D gene. CDR1 is SGDLS, CDR2 YYNGEE, per germline. V lost 0 bases and J lost 8, with 10 bases in between. This CDR3 has 13 amino acids. CDR3 coding DNA: TGTGCCAGCAGCGTAGGGGCTACCACTACGCAGTATTTT. It encodes CASSVGATTTQYF.

V and J are TRBV9 and TRBJ2-6; 7 bases agree with TRBD2. The CDR3 is 21 residues long. CDR1 and CDR2 (germline): SGDLS, YYNGEE. J was trimmed by 0 bases and V by 4 bases; bases with no gene match: 19. CDR3 bases: TGTGCCAGCAGCCACCGAAGGATGGGGCTAGCGGACCTCTCTGGGGCCAACGTCCTGACTTTC. Translating it yields CASSHRRMGLADLSGANVLTF.

This clone is a singleton in its sample. This sequence joins TRBV7-9 and TRBJ2-2; D unclear. CDR3 length: 14 residues. Trimming removed 5 bases from V and 4 bases from J, with 11 bases in between. Germline values: CDR1 SEHNR, CDR2 FQNEAQ (reference sequence). In DNA form, the CDR3 reads TGTGCCAGCAGCCTACGATGGGGCACCGGGGAGCTGTTTTTT. Protein: CASSLRWGTGELFF.

The DNA for the CDR3 is TGTGCCAGCATCCACGGACAGGGGGCGGTTCAGCCCCAGCATTTT. Translation: CASIHGQGAVQPQHF. The rearrangement links TRBV28 to TRBJ1-5, with 11 bases identical to TRBD1. Germline lookup yields CDR1 MDHEN and CDR2 SYDVKM. The CDR3 runs to 15 residues. The V and J ends lost 7 bases and 6 bases, in that order; junction bases with no gene match: 8.

This rearrangement joins TRBV19 to TRBJ2-1, with D tentatively TRBD2 (6 bases). CDR3 length equals 15 residues. Germline V lookup: CDR1 LNHDA, CDR2 SQIVND (reference sequence). V lost 8 bases and J 0 bases, leaving 14 bases between the germline ends. For the CDR3, the DNA is TGTGCCAGTGGCCGGGACTTCAGCTCCTACAATGAGCAGTTCTTC. As protein: CASGRDFSSYNEQFF.

A single count supports this clone. The CDR3 DNA sequence: TGTGCCAGCAGTGGTTCGGGGGTTGGCAATCAGCCCCAGCATTTT. Translation: CASSGSGVGNQPQHF. This chain joins TRBV25-1 and TRBJ1-5; the D gene is possibly TRBD1 (5 bases). Germline CDR1 MGHDK, CDR2 SYGVNS. V lost 4 bases and J 2 bases, leaving 12 bases between the germline ends. The CDR3 consists of 15 residues.

The CDR3 sequence: CASSIEAGGWGEQYF. The CDR3 DNA reads as TGTGCCAGCAGTATCGAAGCGGGAGGCTGGGGCGAGCAGTACTTC. This sequence joins TRBV3-1 (or the pseudogene TRBV3-2) and TRBJ2-7; TRBD2 aligns across 9 bases. V gave up 6 bases and J gave up 6 bases; unmatched junction bases: 12. Germline V gene data show CDR1 as LGHDT and CDR2 as YNNKEL (reference sequence). The CDR3 runs 15 residues.

The chain carries TRBV27 and TRBJ2-5, with D tentatively TRBD1 (6 bases). V was clipped by 6 bases and J by 4 bases, with 24 bases between them. The CDR3 sequence is 17 residues long. Germline-derived CDR1 and CDR2 are MNHEY and SMNVEV (reference sequence). CDR3 loop: CASRGGPGVLFGETQYF. In nucleotides, the CDR3 is TGTGCCAGCAGAGGTGGTCCAGGGGTTTTATTCGGAGAGACCCAGTACTTC.

CDR3 nucleotide sequence: TGTGCCAGCAGTTTTCAGCAACCCCCCTACGAGCAGTACTTC. This gives the protein CASSFQQPPYEQYF. The gene calls are TRBV27 and TRBJ2-7, with D unresolved. In germline, CDR1 is MNHEY, CDR2 SMNVEV (reference sequence). Between the trimmed V and J ends, which lost 3 bases and 2 bases, there was a span of 11 bases. The CDR3 is 14 amino acids.

This clone appeared once. The V call is TRBV28, the J call TRBJ1-6; the D is unclear. The germline V and J ends were trimmed by 10 bases and 1 base, with 5 bases remaining between them. The CDR3 covers 12 residues. CDR1 is MDHEN and CDR2 is SYDVKM in the germline V gene. The CDR3 reads CATHSYNSPLHF. For the CDR3, the DNA is TGTGCCACCCATTCCTATAATTCACCCCTCCACTTT.

The chain recombines TRBV18 with TRBJ2-5, with a possible D match to TRBD1 (6 bases). From germline, CDR1 is KGHSH and CDR2 LQKENI. V was cut by 3 bases and J by 2 bases, with 13 bases left in between. The CDR3 length is 15 residues. The chain's CDR3 is CASSPSDRRQETQYF. CDR3 bases: TGTGCCAGCTCACCGAGTGACAGGAGACAAGAGACCCAGTACTTC.